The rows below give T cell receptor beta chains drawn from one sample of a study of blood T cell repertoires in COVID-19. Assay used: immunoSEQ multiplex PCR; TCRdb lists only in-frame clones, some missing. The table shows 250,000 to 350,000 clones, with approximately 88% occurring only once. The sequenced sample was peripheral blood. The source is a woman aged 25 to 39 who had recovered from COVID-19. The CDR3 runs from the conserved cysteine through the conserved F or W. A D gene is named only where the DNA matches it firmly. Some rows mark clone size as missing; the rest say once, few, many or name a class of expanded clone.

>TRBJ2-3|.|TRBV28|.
CASKTRHTDTQYF
TGTGCCAGCAAGACCCGACACACAGATACGCAGTATTTT
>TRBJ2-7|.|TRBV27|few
CASSLGGNYEQYF
TGTGCCAGCAGTTTAGGTGGCAACTACGAGCAGTACTTC
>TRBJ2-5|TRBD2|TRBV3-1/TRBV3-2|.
CASSQEAGGPETQYF
TGTGCCAGCAGCCAAGAGGCGGGGGGGCCCGAGACCCAGTACTTC
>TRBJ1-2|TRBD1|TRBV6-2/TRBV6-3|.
CASSYAGQGAYGYTF
TGTGCCAGCAGTTACGCGGGACAGGGAGCCTATGGCTACACCTTC
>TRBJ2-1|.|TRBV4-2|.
CASSQTDRLSYNEQFF
TGTGCCAGCAGCCAAACAGACAGGCTCTCCTACAATGAGCAGTTCTTC
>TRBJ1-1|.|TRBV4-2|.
CASSQEMASVNTEAFF
TGTGCCAGCAGCCAAGAAATGGCTTCTGTGAACACTGAAGCTTTCTTT
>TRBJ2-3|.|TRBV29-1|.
CSVEGTSTDTQYF
TGCAGCGTTGAAGGAACTAGCACAGATACGCAGTATTTT
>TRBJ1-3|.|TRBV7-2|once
CASSSRSSGNTIYF
TGTGCCAGCAGCTCCCGGAGCTCTGGAAACACCATATATTTT
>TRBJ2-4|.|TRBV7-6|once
CASSLARSAGAKNIQYF
TGTGCCAGCAGCTTAGCGAGGTCGGCCGGAGCCAAAAACATTCAGTACTTC
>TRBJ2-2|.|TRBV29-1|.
CSVLRGANTGELFF
TGCAGCGTGCTCCGGGGAGCGAACACCGGGGAGCTGTTTTTT
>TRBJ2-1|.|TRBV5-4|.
CASSLRTVGTEQFF
TGTGCCAGCAGCCTGCGGACAGTCGGGACCGAGCAGTTCTTC
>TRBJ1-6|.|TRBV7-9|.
CASSTSGVSSYNSPLHF
TGTGCCAGCAGCACTTCAGGGGTGAGCTCCTATAATTCACCCCTCCACTTT
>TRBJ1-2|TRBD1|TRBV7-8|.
CASSLRDSNIGGYTF
TGTGCCAGCAGCCTCCGGGACAGCAACATCGGGGGCTACACCTTC
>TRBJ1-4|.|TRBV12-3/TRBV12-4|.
CASSPRGNEKLFF
TGTGCCAGCAGCCCACGAGGTAATGAAAAACTGTTTTTT
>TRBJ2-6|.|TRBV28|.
CASSLGRTRGANVLTF
TGTGCCAGCAGTTTAGGCAGAACGAGGGGGGCCAACGTCCTGACTTTC
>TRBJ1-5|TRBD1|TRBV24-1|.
CATSDSRGLVGQPQHF
TGTGCCACCAGTGATTCTAGGGGGCTGGTCGGGCAGCCCCAGCATTTT
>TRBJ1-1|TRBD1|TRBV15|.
CATSRPDRVNTEAFF
TGTGCCACCAGCAGACCGGACAGGGTGAACACTGAAGCTTTCTTT
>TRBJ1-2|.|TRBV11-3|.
CASSLNSGDGYTF
TGTGCCAGCAGCTTAAACTCAGGGGACGGCTACACCTTC
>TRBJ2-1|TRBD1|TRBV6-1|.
CASSEPGGGRNEQFF
TGTGCCAGCAGTGAACCAGGGGGCGGACGCAATGAGCAGTTCTTC
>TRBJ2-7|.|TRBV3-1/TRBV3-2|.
CASSQWQGTSYEQYF
TGTGCCAGCAGCCAGTGGCAGGGCACTTCCTACGAGCAGTACTTC
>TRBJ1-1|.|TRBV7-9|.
CASSLSQYNTEAFF
TGTGCCAGCAGCTTATCACAATATAACACTGAAGCTTTCTTT
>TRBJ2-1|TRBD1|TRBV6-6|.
CASSYSTGGSGYEQFF
TGTGCCAGCAGTTACTCGACAGGGGGCAGTGGATATGAGCAGTTCTTC
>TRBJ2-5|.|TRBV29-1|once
CSVYGQSPQETQYF
TGCAGCGTTTATGGACAGAGCCCACAAGAGACCCAGTACTTC
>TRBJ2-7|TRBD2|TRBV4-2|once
CASSQAPAGGPYEQYF
TGTGCCAGCAGCCAGGCCCCAGCGGGGGGGCCCTACGAGCAGTACTTC
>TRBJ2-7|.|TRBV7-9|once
CASSFDRQEIYEQYF
TGTGCCAGCAGCTTCGACCGACAGGAAATCTACGAGCAGTACTTC
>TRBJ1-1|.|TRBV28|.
CASSLPPDEAFF
TGTGCCAGCAGTCTCCCCCCAGATGAAGCTTTCTTT
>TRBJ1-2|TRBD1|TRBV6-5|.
CASTRQGGNYGYTF
TGTGCCAGCACCCGACAGGGGGGTAACTATGGCTACACCTTC
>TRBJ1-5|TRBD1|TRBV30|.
CAWSVGTGGFQPQHF
TGTGCCTGGAGTGTCGGGACAGGGGGTTTTCAGCCCCAGCATTTT
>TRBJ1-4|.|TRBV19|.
CASSMVAEKLFF
TGTGCCAGTAGTATGGTTGCGGAAAAACTGTTTTTT
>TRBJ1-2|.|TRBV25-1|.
CASSESGSTKAGDGYTF
TGTGCCAGCAGTGAATCGGGATCTACCAAAGCAGGGGATGGCTACACCTTC
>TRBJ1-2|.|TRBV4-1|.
CASSQGLRGGGNGYTF
TGCGCCAGCAGCCAAGGACTACGAGGCGGGGGCAATGGCTACACCTTC
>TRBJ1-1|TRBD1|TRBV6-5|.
CASSHRGSNTEAFF
TGTGCCAGCAGTCACAGGGGTTCGAACACTGAAGCTTTCTTT
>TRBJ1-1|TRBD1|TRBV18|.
CASSPLGTGGEAFF
TGTGCCAGCTCACCCCTCGGGACAGGGGGAGAAGCTTTCTTT
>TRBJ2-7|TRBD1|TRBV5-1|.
CASSSYRGQGQYF
TGCGCCAGCAGCTCCTACAGGGGGCAGGGGCAGTACTTC
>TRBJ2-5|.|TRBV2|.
CASIPAGQSQETQYF
TGTGCCAGCATCCCCGCGGGACAGAGCCAAGAGACCCAGTACTTC
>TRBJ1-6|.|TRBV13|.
CASSLGGLTSPLHF
TGTGCCAGCAGCTTAGGGGGCCTCACTTCACCCCTCCACTTT
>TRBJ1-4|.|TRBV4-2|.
CASSQAGRSNEKLFF
TGTGCCAGCAGCCAAGCTGGGAGGAGCAATGAAAAACTGTTTTTT
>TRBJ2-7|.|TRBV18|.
CASSPPSGTYEQYF
TGTGCCAGCTCACCACCGTCAGGGACTTACGAGCAGTACTTC
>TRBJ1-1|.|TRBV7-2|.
CASSLARMTEAFF
TGTGCCAGCAGCTTAGCGCGGATGACTGAAGCTTTCTTT
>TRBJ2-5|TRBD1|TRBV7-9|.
CASIRGRIAGAFETQYF
TGTGCCAGCATCAGGGGGCGCATAGCAGGGGCCTTTGAGACCCAGTACTTC
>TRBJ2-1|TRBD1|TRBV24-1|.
CATSDLGTGKNNEQFF
TGTGCCACCAGTGATTTAGGGACAGGGAAAAACAATGAGCAGTTCTTC